The T cell receptor beta chain under discussion was sequenced for a study of T cells in Graves' hyperthyroidism and ophthalmopathy. General study results and limits: With a median lead of around 5.9 months before onset, the model predicted ophthalmopathy.

This clonotype was detected only a few times. As yet, its antigen is unknown. A far larger clone is a single base away, which makes a read error likely. RNA transcripts served as the template for amplifying TCR beta CDR3 regions. Primed by the HTBI set, a first-round RT-PCR was run on the TCR CDR3. TCRdb reprocessed the multiplex PCR reads via MiXCR and lists one record per CDR3 protein. The sample records more than 550,000 distinct CDR3 sequences, about 17% being singletons. Participants, patients aged 18 to 65, had newly diagnosed hyperthyroidism with a duration under 2 months. Germline CDR1 is KGHSH and CDR2 is LQKENI. Trimming left V 1 base short and J 5 bases short, with 2 bases between. This CDR3 comprises 11 residues.

This clonotype was obtained from a woman between 45 and 65 years old with Graves' hyperthyroidism that later progressed to Graves' ophthalmopathy. The chain joins TRBV18 to TRBJ2-5; D not certain. Sequencing input: blood. The CDR3 loop is CASSPLETQYF. The CDR3 DNA is TGTGCCAGCTCACCACTGGAGACCCAGTACTTC.